These 15 T cell receptor beta chains were all obtained from the same sample, sequenced in a study of Tregs in tolerant kidney transplant recipients. The assay was immunoSEQ multiplex PCR, and TCRdb's table has in-frame clones only and misses some. This sample contains 50,000 or so clones. The sequencing used CD4+ T cells from blood, collected before the transplant. The receptors originated from a human donor who received a combined kidney and bone marrow transplant.

About this clone itself: The missing CDR3 end, 3 residues past where the read stops, is filled in from the germline J gene. This chain links TRBV30 with TRBJ1-4; 8 bases match TRBD1. Looked up from germline, CDR1 is GTSNPN and CDR2 is SVGIG (reference sequence). J was trimmed by 8 bases and V by 4 bases; bases with no gene match: 6. This CDR3 spans 13 amino acids. Incomplete CDR3 DNA: TGTGCCTGGAAAGACAGGGGAGCCGAAAAA. This gives the protein CAWKDRGAEK. The CDR3 as a whole reads CAWKDRGAEKLFF.

Regarding this clone: The sequenced fragment ends 3 residues before the CDR3 boundary, so the rest is inferred from the germline J gene. The rearrangement joins TRBV4-2 to TRBJ1-2; 9 positions agree with TRBD1. CDR3 size: 17 residues. CDR1 is LGHNA, CDR2 YNFKEQ, per germline. V shed 2 bases and J 4 bases; nucleotides not matched to a gene: 11. The CDR3 bases that were read are TGTGCCAGCAGCCAACTTGTCCCGGGACAGGGTGCCTATGGC. Protein: CASSQLVPGQGAYG. The CDR3 reads in full as CASSQLVPGQGAYGYTF.

Turning to this clone: The read halts 3 residues ahead of the CDR3 end, with the missing end drawn from the germline J gene. The chain employs TRBV10-3 and TRBJ2-1, with a tentative D call TRBD1 (6 bases). Trimming pared 4 bases from V and 7 bases from J, leaving 14 bases between. Germline V gives CDR1 ENHRY, CDR2 SYGVKD. This CDR3 spans 14 amino acids. This CDR3 reads CAISVQQGGNEQFF. The part of the CDR3 DNA that was read is TGTGCCATCAGTGTTCAACAGGGTGGGAATGAG.

CDR3 protein: CASSEGGAGTDTQYF. The CDR3 bases that were read are TGTGCCAGCAGTGAAGGTGGGGCCGGCACAGATACG. V and J are TRBV6-1 and TRBJ2-3; possible D gene TRBD1, 5 bases. Read data end 3 residues before the CDR3 end; the end is taken from the germline J gene. The CDR3 spans 15 residues. Germline loops: CDR1 MNHNS, CDR2 SASEGT. Trimming removed 1 base at V and 1 base at J, with 9 bases between.

As to this clone: The read finishes 3 residues shy of the CDR3 end, and the germline J gene is used to complete it. The gene calls are TRBV7-9 and TRBJ2-2; D is possibly TRBD1 (5 bases). This CDR3 comprises 14 residues. Trimming pared 10 bases from V and 1 base from J, leaving 13 bases between. Per germline, CDR1 SEHNR and CDR2 FQNEAQ (reference sequence). CDR3 bases read: TGTGCCACGCTTAGGCAGGGGAACACCGGGGAG. Protein product: CATLRQGNTGE. The whole CDR3 sequence is CATLRQGNTGELFF. Combining the CDR3 with reference TRBV7-9 and TRBJ2-2 gives the whole variable domain DTGVSQNPRHKITKRGQNVTFRCDPISEHNRLYWYRQTLGQGPEFLTYFQNEAQLEKSRLLSDRFSAERPKGSFSTLEIQRTEQGDSAMYLCATLRQGNTGELFFGEGSRLTVL.

With regard to this clone: The DNA ends 3 residues before the CDR3 does, and the rest of the CDR3 is filled in from the germline J gene. The chain joins TRBV7-9 to TRBJ1-5, with D unresolved. Germline V gene data show CDR1 as SEHNR and CDR2 as FQNEAQ (reference sequence). The CDR3 spans 15 residues. Trimming shortened V by 1 base and J by 3 bases, and 10 bases separated the two germline ends. CDR3 bases read: TGTGCCAGCAGCTTAGACCTAACGTTCAATCAGCCC. Its translation: CASSLDLTFNQP. In full, the CDR3 reads CASSLDLTFNQPQHF. Using reference TRBV7-9 and TRBJ1-5 for the parts outside the CDR3, the full variable domain is DTGVSQNPRHKITKRGQNVTFRCDPISEHNRLYWYRQTLGQGPEFLTYFQNEAQLEKSRLLSDRFSAERPKGSFSTLEIQRTEQGDSAMYLCASSLDLTFNQPQHFGDGTRLSIL.

Regarding this clone: The read falls 3 residues short of the CDR3 end, and the missing part is taken from the germline J gene. The chain carries TRBV7-8 and TRBJ1-2; D perhaps matches TRBD1 (5 bases). V was shortened by 0 bases and J by 3 bases, with 8 bases between the two germline ends. The CDR3 length is 14 residues. CDR1 is SGHVS, CDR2 FQNEAQ, per germline. CDR3 DNA (partial): TGTGCCAGCAGCTTAGCGCCACAGGACTATGGC. It specifies CASSLAPQDYG. The entire CDR3 is CASSLAPQDYGYTF. Full variable domain (rest looked up from reference TRBV7-8 and TRBJ1-2): GAGVSQSPRYKVAKRGQDVALRCDPISGHVSLFWYQQALGQGPEFLTYFQNEAQLDKSGLPSDRFFAERPEGSVSTLKIQRTQQEDSAVYLCASSLAPQDYGYTFGSGTRLTVV.

Of note for this clone: The sequence runs out 3 residues before the end of the CDR3; the remainder is reconstructed from the germline J gene. The chain combines TRBV29-1 with TRBJ2-2, with 7 bases identical to TRBD1. Trimming cost V 4 bases and J 1 base; bases outside gene matches: 3. Germline lookup yields CDR1 SQVTM and CDR2 ANQGSEA. CDR3 length: 14 residues. CDR3 loop: CSVVTGLNTGELFF. The covered CDR3 bases are TGCAGCGTTGTGACAGGGCTGAACACCGGGGAG.

Details on this clone: The read ends 3 residues early relative to the CDR3; the germline J gene fills the gap. This rearrangement joins TRBV10-1 to TRBJ2-7, with 9 nucleotides matching TRBD1. In germline, CDR1 is WNHNN, CDR2 SYGVQD (reference sequence). Trimming at V came to 5 bases and at J to 3 bases, leaving 5 bases not matched to a gene. The CDR3 contains 14 residues. The CDR3 DNA, read in part, is TGCGCCAGCAGTCGGGGGACAGGGAGCTACGAG. Translating gives CASSRGTGSYE. The entire CDR3 reads CASSRGTGSYEQYF.

Turning to this clone: The DNA ends 3 residues before the CDR3 does, and the rest of the CDR3 is filled in from the germline J gene. The chain is built from TRBV6-2 or TRBV6-3 and TRBJ2-5; 8 bases are shared with TRBD1. The junction had 8 bases not matched to a gene; V was cut back by 6 bases and J by 5 bases. Germline CDR1 is MNHEY and CDR2 is SVGEGT. This CDR3 is 14 amino acids long. The CDR3 loop is CASSPGQGRETQYF. The sequenced part of the CDR3 DNA is TGTGCCAGCAGCCCTGGACAGGGACGGGAGACC.

A word on this clone: With the read ending 3 residues before the CDR3 end, the germline J gene is used to fill in that end. The rearrangement links TRBV2 to TRBJ1-2, with 8 bases lining up with TRBD1. V shed 5 bases, J shed 4 bases, and the junction held 6 bases outside the gene matches. The CDR3 is 14 residues long. The germline gives CDR1 SNHLY, CDR2 FYNNEI. The CDR3 sequence is CASSYGQGSYGYTF. The CDR3 DNA, read in part, is TGTGCCAGCAGTTACGGACAGGGAAGCTATGGC. The variable domain in full, with the rest retrieved from reference TRBV2 and TRBJ1-2, is EPEVTQTPSHQVTQMGQEVILRCVPISNHLYFYWYRQILGQKVEFLVSFYNNEISEKSEIFDDQFSVERPDGSNFTLKIRSTKLEDSAMYFCASSYGQGSYGYTFGSGTRLTVV.

In regard to this clone: The read halts 3 residues ahead of the CDR3 end, with the missing end drawn from the germline J gene. This chain uses TRBV20-1 with TRBJ1-4; TRBD1 might be the D (5 bases). In germline, CDR1 is DFQATT, CDR2 SNEGSKA (reference sequence). The V end lost 7 bases, the J end lost 8 bases, and 17 bases lay between the germline ends. The CDR3 length is 13 residues. The CDR3 spells CSGIQAGGEKLFF. The covered CDR3 bases are TGCAGTGGGATACAGGCTGGAGGGGAAAAA.

Points on this clone: The read is 3 residues too short to cover the CDR3 end, so that end is filled in from the germline J gene. The V and J genes are TRBV30 and TRBJ1-4, with 9 bases fitting TRBD1. The ends lost 6 bases at V and 4 bases at J; junction bases unmatched: 12. CDR1 is GTSNPN, CDR2 SVGIG, per germline (reference sequence). The CDR3 totals 16 residues. The CDR3 DNA, read in part, is TGTGCCTGCTCCGGGACAGGGAAGAACGGTAATGAAAAA. Translating it yields CACSGTGKNGNEK. The whole CDR3 sequence is CACSGTGKNGNEKLFF.

As regards this clone: The CDR3 goes on 3 residues after the read ends, and that part is filled in from the germline J gene. The chain combines TRBV7-7 with TRBJ2-3, with TRBD2 matching 11 bases. This CDR3 has 16 residues. Germline assignment: CDR1 SSHAT and CDR2 FNYEAQ (reference sequence). Unmatched junction bases numbered 5, after V lost 1 base and J lost 5 bases. CDR3 DNA, as far as it was read: TGTGCCAGCAGCTTAGGGGTAGCGGGGGGGGTAGATACG. Residues: CASSLGVAGGVDT. The full CDR3 reads CASSLGVAGGVDTQYF.

About this clone: Read coverage stops 3 residues before the CDR3 terminus; the germline J gene supplies the remainder. The J gene is TRBJ2-1, the V gene TRBV6-2 or TRBV6-3; 8 positions agree with TRBD1. The CDR3 consists of 15 residues. With V trimmed by 6 bases and J by 9 bases, 13 bases remained unmatched. Germline V gene sequence: CDR1 MNHEY, CDR2 SVGEGT. The CDR3 bases that were read are TGTGCCAGCAGCCCTACAGGGGGTTTTCGGAGTGAG. Translated, it gives CASSPTGGFRSE. In full, the CDR3 is CASSPTGGFRSEQFF.